This T cell receptor beta chain was sequenced for a study of OX40 agonist ivuxolimab in advanced cancers. As for the study in general: In this cohort, patients received ivuxolimab, an agonistic anti-OX40 (CD134) antibody. Dosing consisted of intravenous ivuxolimab at 0.01 to 10 mg/kg every 2 weeks. General study points: Clones of CD4+ and CD8+ blood T cells grew by week 6 at doses of 0.1 to 3.0 mg/kg.

Profiled with immunoSEQ multiplex PCR; TCRdb holds only in-frame clones, not every one. The table includes about 60,000 clones, 85% to 90% detected once. Per germline, CDR1 LGHNA and CDR2 YNFKEQ. The V segment lost 3 bases and the J segment 3 bases; nucleotides outside the gene matches: 7. The CDR3 consists of 15 residues. This clone occurred a few times. Its antigen is unidentified. The sequencing here drew on CD4+ or CD8+ T cells sorted from blood, taken in a trial of the OX40 agonist ivuxolimab. The chain joins TRBV4-2 to TRBJ1-2; 7 bases match TRBD1. This TCR was recovered from an adult with an advanced solid tumor such as melanoma, head and neck, liver or kidney cancer. The CDR3 nucleotides read TGTGCCAGCAGCCAGATGAACAGGGGAGACTATGGCTACACCTTC. Amino acids: CASSQMNRGDYGYTF.